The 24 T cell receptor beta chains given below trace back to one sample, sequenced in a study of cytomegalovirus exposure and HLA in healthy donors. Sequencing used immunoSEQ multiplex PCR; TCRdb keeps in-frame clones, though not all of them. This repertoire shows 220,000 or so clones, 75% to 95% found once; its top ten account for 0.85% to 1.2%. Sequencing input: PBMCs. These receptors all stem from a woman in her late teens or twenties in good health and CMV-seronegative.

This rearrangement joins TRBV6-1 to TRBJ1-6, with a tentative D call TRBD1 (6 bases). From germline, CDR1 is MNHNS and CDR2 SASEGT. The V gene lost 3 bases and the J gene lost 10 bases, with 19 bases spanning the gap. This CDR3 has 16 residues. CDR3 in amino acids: CASSDFRGSGRSPLHF. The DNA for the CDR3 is TGTGCCAGCAGTGACTTCAGGGGCAGCGGAAGGTCACCCCTCCACTTT.

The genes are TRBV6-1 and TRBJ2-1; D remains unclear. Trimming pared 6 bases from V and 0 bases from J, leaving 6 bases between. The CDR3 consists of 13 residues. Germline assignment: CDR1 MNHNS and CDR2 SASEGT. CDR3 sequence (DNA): TGTGCCAGCAGGTCGGGCTCCTACAATGAGCAGTTCTTC. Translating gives CASRSGSYNEQFF.

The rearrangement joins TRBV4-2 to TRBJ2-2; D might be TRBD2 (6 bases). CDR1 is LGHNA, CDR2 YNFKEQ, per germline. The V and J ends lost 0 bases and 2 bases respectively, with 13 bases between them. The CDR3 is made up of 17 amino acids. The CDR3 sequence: CASSQDSRRGNTGELFF. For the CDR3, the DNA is TGTGCCAGCAGCCAAGATAGCAGGAGGGGAAACACCGGGGAGCTGTTTTTT.

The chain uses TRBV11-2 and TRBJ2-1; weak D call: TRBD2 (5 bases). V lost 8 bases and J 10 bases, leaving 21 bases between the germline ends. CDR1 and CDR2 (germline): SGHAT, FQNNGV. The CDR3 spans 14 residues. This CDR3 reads CASALVSLYGEQFF. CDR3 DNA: TGTGCCAGCGCACTAGTATCCCTATATGGGGAGCAGTTCTTC.

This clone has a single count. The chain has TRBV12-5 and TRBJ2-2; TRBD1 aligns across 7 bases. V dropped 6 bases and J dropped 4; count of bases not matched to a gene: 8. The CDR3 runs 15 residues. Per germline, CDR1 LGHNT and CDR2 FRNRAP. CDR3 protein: CASGLGAGGTGELFF. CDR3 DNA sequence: TGTGCTAGTGGCCTTGGAGCAGGGGGCACCGGGGAGCTGTTTTTT.

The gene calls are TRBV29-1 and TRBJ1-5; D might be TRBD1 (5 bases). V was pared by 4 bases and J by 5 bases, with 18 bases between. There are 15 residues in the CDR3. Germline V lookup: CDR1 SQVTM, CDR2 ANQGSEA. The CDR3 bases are TGCAGCGTTGCGATGGGGGGAGTAAGCGATCAGCCCCAGCATTTT. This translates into CSVAMGGVSDQPQHF.

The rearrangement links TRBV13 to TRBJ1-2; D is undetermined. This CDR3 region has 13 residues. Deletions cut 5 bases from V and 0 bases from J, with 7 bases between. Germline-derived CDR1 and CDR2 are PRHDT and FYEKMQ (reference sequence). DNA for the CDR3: TGTGCCAGCAGCGCCACGGCTAACTATGGCTACACCTTC. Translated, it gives CASSATANYGYTF.

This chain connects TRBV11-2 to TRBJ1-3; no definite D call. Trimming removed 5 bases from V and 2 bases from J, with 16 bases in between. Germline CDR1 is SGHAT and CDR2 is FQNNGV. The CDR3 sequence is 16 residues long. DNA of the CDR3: TGTGCCAGCAGCCCTGGACTGACCACCGCTGGAAACACCATATATTTT. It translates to CASSPGLTTAGNTIYF.

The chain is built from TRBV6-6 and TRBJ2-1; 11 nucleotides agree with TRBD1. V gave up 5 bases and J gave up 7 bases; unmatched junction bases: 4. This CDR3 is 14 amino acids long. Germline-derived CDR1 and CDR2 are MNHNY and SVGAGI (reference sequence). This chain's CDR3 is CASSRTGGFNEQFF. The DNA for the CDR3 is TGTGCCAGCAGTAGGACAGGGGGCTTTAATGAGCAGTTCTTC.

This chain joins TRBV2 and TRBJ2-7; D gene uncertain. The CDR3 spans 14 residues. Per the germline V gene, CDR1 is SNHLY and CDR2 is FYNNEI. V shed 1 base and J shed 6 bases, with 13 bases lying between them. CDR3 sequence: CASSEGPTLGEQYF. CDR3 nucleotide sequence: TGTGCCAGCAGTGAAGGCCCCACGCTAGGCGAGCAGTACTTC.

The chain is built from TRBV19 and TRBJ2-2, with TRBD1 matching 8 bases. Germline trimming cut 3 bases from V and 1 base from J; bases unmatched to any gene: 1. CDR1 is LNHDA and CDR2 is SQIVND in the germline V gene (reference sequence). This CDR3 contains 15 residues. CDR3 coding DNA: TGTGCCAGTAGTATCGACAGGGGGAACACCGGGGAGCTGTTTTTT. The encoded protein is CASSIDRGNTGELFF.

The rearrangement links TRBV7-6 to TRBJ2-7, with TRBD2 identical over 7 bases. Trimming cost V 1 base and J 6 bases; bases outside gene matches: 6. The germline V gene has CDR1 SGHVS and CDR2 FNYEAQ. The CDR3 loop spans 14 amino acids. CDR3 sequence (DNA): TGTGCCAGCAGCTTAGGCGGGAGTACCGGCGAGCAGTACTTC. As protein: CASSLGGSTGEQYF.

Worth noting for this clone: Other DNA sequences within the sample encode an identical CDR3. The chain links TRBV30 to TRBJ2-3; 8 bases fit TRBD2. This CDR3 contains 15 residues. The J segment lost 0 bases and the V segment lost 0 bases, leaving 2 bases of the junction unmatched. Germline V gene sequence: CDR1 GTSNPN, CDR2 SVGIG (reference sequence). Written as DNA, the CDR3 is TGTGCCTGGAGTGTGTTAGCGGGGAGCACAGATACGCAGTATTTT. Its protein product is CAWSVLAGSTDTQYF. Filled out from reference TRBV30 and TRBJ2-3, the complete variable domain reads SQTIHQWPATLVQPVGSPLSLECTVEGTSNPNLYWYRQAAGRGLQLLFYSVGIGQISSEVPQNLSASRPQDRQFILSSKKLLLSDSGFYLCAWSVLAGSTDTQYFGPGTRLTVL.

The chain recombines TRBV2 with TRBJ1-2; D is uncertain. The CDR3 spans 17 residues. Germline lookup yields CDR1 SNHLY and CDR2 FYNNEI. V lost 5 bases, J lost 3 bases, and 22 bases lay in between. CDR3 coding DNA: TGTGCCAGCAGTATTCGGCCTCCGGGATTAGATTACTATGGCTACACCTTC. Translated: CASSIRPPGLDYYGYTF. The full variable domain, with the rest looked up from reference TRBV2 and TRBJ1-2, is EPEVTQTPSHQVTQMGQEVILRCVPISNHLYFYWYRQILGQKVEFLVSFYNNEISEKSEIFDDQFSVERPDGSNFTLKIRSTKLEDSAMYFCASSIRPPGLDYYGYTFGSGTRLTVV.

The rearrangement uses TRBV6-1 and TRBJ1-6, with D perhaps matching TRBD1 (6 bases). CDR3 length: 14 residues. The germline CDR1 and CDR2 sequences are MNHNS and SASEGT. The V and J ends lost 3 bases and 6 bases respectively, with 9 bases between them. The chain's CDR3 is CASSDGRGNSPLHF. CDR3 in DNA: TGTGCCAGCAGTGACGGCAGGGGTAATTCACCCCTCCACTTT.

CDR3 nucleotide sequence: TGTGCCAGCTCCCAAATCCGAGGGAACACTGAAGCTTTCTTT. This sequence encodes CASSQIRGNTEAFF. V and J are TRBV18 and TRBJ1-1; D uncertain. Trimming took 6 bases from V and 1 from J, leaving 12 bases between them. CDR1 and CDR2 (germline): KGHSH, LQKENI. The CDR3 totals 14 residues.

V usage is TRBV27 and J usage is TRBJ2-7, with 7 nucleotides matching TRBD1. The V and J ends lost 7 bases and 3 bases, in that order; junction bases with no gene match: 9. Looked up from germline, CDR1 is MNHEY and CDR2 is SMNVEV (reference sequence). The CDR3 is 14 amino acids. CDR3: CASIATGMVYEQYF. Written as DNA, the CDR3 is TGTGCCAGCATTGCGACAGGGATGGTCTACGAGCAGTACTTC.

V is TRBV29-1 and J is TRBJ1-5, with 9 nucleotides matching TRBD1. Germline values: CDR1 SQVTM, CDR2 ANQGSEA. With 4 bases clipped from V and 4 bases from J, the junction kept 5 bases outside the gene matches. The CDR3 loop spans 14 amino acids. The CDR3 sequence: CSVGQGVSNQPQHF. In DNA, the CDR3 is TGCAGCGTTGGACAGGGGGTTTCGAATCAGCCCCAGCATTTT.

CDR3 loop: CARQDAAVDTEAFF. CDR3 DNA: TGTGCCAGACAGGACGCTGCTGTTGACACTGAAGCTTTCTTT. V usage is TRBV30 and J usage is TRBJ1-1; possibly TRBD1 for D (6 bases). Trimming took off 8 bases at V and 3 bases at J, with 19 bases between the two ends. Germline V gene data show CDR1 as GTSNPN and CDR2 as SVGIG (reference sequence). The CDR3 covers 14 residues.

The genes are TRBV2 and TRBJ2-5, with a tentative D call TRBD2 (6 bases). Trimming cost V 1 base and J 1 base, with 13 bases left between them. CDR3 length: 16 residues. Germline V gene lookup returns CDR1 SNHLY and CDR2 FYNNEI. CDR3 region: CASSEVGLAPQETQYF. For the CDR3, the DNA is TGTGCCAGCAGTGAAGTAGGTCTAGCGCCCCAAGAGACCCAGTACTTC.

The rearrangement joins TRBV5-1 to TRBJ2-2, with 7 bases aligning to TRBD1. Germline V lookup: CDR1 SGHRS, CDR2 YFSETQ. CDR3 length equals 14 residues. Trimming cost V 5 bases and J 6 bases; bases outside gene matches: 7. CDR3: CASSRTGDAGELFF. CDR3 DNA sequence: TGCGCCAGCAGTCGCACAGGGGACGCCGGGGAGCTGTTTTTT.

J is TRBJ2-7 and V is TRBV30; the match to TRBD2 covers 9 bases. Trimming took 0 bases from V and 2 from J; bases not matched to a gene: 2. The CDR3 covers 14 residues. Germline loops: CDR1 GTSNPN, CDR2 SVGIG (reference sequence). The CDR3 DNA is TGTGCCTGGAGTGTGGCTAGCGGGGCCTACGAGCAGTACTTC. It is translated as CAWSVASGAYEQYF.

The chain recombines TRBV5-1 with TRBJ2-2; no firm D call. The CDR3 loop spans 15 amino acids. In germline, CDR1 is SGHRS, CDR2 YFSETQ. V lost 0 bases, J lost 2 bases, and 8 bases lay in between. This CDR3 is CASSLVSKNTGELFF. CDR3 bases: TGCGCCAGCAGCTTGGTTTCTAAAAACACCGGGGAGCTGTTTTTT. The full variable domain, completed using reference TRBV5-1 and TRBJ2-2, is KAGVTQTPRYLIKTRGQQVTLSCSPISGHRSVSWYQQTPGQGLQFLFEYFSETQRNKGNFPGRFSGRQFSNSRSEMNVSTLELGDSALYLCASSLVSKNTGELFFGEGSRLTVL.

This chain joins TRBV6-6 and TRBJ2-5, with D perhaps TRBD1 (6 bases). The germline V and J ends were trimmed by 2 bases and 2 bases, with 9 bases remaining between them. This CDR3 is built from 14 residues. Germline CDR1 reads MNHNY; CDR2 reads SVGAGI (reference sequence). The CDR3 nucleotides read TGTGCCAGCAGTTACCCAGGGGCTCAAGAGACCCAGTACTTC. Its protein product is CASSYPGAQETQYF.